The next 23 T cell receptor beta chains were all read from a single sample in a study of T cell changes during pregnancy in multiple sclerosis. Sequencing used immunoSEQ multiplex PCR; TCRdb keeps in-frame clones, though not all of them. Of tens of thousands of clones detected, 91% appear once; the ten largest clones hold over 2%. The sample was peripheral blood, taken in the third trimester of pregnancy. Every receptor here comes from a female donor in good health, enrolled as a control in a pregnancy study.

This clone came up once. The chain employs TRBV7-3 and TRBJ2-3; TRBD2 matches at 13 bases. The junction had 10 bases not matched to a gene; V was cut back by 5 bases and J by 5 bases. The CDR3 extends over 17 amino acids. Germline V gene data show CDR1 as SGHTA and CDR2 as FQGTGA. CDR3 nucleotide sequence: TGTGCCAGCAGCCGGGACAGACTAGCGGGGGGAGGAGATACGCAGTATTTT. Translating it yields CASSRDRLAGGGDTQYF.

The CDR3 loop reads CASSPRSGQGNNYGYTF. As DNA, the CDR3 is TGTGCCAGCTCACCAAGGTCGGGACAGGGAAATAACTATGGCTACACCTTC. This chain joins TRBV18 and TRBJ1-2; 9 bases match TRBD1. The CDR3 is 17 amino acids. Germline values: CDR1 KGHSH, CDR2 LQKENI. J was trimmed by 1 base and V by 2 bases; bases with no gene match: 8.

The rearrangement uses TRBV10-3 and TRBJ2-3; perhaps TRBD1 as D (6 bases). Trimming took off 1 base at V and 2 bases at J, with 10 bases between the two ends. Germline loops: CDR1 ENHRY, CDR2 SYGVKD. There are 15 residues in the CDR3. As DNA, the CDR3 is TGTGCCATCAGTGAGTGGGCAGGGGACACAGATACGCAGTATTTT. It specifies CAISEWAGDTDTQYF.

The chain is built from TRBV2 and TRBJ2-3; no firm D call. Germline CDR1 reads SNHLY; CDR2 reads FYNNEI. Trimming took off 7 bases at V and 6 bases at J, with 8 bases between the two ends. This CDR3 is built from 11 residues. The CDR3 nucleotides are TGTGCCAGCACGGGTTTGGATACGCAGTATTTT. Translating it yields CASTGLDTQYF.

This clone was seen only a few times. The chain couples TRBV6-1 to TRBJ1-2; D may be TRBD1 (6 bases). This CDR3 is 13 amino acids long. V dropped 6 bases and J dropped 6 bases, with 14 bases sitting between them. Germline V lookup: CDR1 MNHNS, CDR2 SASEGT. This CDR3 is CASRLTGRDGYTF. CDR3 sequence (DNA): TGTGCCAGCAGATTAACAGGGCGGGATGGCTACACCTTC.

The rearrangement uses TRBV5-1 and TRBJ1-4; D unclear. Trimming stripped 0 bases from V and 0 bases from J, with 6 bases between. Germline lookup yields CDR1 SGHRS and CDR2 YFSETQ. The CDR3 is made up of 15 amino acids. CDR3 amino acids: CASSLGPATNEKLFF. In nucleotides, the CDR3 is TGCGCCAGCAGCTTGGGGCCAGCAACTAATGAAAAACTGTTTTTT.

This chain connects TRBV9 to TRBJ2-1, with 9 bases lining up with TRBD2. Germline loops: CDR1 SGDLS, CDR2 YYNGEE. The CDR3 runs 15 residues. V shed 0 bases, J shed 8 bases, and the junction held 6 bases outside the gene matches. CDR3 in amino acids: CASSVGLAAWDEQFF. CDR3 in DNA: TGTGCCAGCAGCGTAGGACTAGCGGCTTGGGATGAGCAGTTCTTC.

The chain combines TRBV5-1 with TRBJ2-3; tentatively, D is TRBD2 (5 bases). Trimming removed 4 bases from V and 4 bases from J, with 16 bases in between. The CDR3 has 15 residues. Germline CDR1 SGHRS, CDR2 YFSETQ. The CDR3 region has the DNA TGCGCCAGCAGCCAAGACGGGGAGTCGTCAGATACGCAGTATTTT. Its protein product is CASSQDGESSDTQYF.

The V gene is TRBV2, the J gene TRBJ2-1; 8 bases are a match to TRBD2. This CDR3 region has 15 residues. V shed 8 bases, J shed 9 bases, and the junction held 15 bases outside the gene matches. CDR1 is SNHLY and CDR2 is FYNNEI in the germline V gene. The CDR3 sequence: CASPLREGRSGEQFF. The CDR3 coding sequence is TGTGCCAGCCCGTTACGGGAGGGCCGGTCAGGTGAGCAGTTCTTC.

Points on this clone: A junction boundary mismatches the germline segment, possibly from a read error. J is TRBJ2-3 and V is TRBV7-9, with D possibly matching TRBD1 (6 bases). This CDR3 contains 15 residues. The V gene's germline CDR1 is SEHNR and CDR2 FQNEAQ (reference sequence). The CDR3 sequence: CASSLALKRTETQYF. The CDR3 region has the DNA TGTGCCAGCAGCTTAGCTTTGAAACGGACAGAAACGCAGTATTTT.

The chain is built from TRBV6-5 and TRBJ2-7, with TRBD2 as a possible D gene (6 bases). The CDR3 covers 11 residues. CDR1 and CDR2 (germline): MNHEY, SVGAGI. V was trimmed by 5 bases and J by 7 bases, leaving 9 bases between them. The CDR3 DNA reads TGTGCCAGCAGTGGGGCGGGGGAGCAGTACTTC. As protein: CASSGAGEQYF.

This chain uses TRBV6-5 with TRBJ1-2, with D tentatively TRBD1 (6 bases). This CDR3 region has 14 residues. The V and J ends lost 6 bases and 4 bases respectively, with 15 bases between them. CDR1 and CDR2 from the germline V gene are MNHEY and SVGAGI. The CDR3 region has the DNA TGTGCCAGCAGGAATACAGGGTTAAGCTATGGCTACACCTTC. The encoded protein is CASRNTGLSYGYTF.

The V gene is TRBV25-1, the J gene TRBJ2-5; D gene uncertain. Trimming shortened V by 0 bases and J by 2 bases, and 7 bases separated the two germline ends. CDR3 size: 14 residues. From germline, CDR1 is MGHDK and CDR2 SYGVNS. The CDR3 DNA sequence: TGTGCCAGCAGTGAATACACAGTACAAGAGACCCAGTACTTC. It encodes CASSEYTVQETQYF.

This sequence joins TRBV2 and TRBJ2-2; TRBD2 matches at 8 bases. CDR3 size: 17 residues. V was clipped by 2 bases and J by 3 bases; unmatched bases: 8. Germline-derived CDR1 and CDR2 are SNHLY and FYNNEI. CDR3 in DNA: TGTGCCAGCAGTGAACCGGAGAGCGGGGGAGACACCGGGGAGCTGTTTTTT. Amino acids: CASSEPESGGDTGELFF.

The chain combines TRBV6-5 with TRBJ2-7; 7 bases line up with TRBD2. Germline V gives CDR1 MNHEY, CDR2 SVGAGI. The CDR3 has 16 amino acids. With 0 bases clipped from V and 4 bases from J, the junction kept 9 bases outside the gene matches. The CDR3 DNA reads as TGTGCCAGCAGTTACTCGAATCCCGGACTAGGGTACGAGCAGTACTTC. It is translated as CASSYSNPGLGYEQYF.

In nucleotides, the CDR3 is TGTGCCAGCAGCCAAGGACAGGGGACCTTCGCTGAAGCTTTCTTT. It encodes CASSQGQGTFAEAFF. The chain uses TRBV14 and TRBJ1-1; TRBD1 aligns across 8 bases. J was trimmed by 6 bases and V by 1 base; bases with no gene match: 7. The CDR3 has 15 amino acids. Germline CDR1 SGHDN, CDR2 FVKESK.

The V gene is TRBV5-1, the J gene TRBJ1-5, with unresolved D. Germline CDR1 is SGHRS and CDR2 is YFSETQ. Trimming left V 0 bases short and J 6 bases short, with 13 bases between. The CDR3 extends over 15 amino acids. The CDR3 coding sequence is TGCGCCAGCAGCTTGGAAGGTACGGGTCCTCAGCCCCAGCATTTT. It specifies CASSLEGTGPQPQHF.

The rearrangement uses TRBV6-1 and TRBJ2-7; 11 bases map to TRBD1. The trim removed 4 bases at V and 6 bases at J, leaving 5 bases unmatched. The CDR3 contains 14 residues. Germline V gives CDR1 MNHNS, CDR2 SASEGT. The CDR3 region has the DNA TGTGCCAGCAGTGCTGGACAGGGGGCGTCCGAGCAGTACTTC. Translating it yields CASSAGQGASEQYF.

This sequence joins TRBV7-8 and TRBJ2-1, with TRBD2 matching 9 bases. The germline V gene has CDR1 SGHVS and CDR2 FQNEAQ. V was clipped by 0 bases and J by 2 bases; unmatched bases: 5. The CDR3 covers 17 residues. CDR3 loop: CASSLAGAGGPYNEQFF. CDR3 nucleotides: TGTGCCAGCAGCTTAGCAGGGGCGGGGGGGCCCTACAATGAGCAGTTCTTC.

CDR3 amino acids: CASSGGTESNYGYTF. CDR3 DNA: TGTGCCAGCAGCGGCGGGACAGAGAGTAACTATGGCTACACCTTC. The chain recombines TRBV7-9 with TRBJ1-2; TRBD1 matches at 7 bases. Looked up from germline, CDR1 is SEHNR and CDR2 is FQNEAQ (reference sequence). There are 15 residues in the CDR3. V lost 5 bases to trimming and J lost 1 base; unmatched junction nucleotides: 7.

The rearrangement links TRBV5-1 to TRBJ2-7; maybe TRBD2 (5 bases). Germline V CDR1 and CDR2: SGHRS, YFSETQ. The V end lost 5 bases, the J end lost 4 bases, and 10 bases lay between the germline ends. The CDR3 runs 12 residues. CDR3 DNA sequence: TGCGCCAGCAGTGAGGGTGGGTACGAGCAGTACTTC. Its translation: CASSEGGYEQYF.

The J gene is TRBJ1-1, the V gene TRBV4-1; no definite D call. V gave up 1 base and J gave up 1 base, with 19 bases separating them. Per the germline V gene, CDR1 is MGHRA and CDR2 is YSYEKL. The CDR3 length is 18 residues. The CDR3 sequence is CASSQVPQTADKNTEAFF. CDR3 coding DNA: TGCGCCAGCAGCCAAGTGCCCCAAACCGCAGACAAGAACACTGAAGCTTTCTTT.

CDR3 loop: CASSLLAASQETQYF. Here the CDR3 DNA reads TGTGCCAGCAGTTTGCTAGCGGCAAGCCAAGAGACCCAGTACTTC. The V call is TRBV28, the J call TRBJ2-5; 7 nucleotides match TRBD2. J lost 1 base, V lost 3 bases, and 5 bases had no gene match. Germline CDR1 is MDHEN and CDR2 is SYDVKM. The CDR3 consists of 15 residues.